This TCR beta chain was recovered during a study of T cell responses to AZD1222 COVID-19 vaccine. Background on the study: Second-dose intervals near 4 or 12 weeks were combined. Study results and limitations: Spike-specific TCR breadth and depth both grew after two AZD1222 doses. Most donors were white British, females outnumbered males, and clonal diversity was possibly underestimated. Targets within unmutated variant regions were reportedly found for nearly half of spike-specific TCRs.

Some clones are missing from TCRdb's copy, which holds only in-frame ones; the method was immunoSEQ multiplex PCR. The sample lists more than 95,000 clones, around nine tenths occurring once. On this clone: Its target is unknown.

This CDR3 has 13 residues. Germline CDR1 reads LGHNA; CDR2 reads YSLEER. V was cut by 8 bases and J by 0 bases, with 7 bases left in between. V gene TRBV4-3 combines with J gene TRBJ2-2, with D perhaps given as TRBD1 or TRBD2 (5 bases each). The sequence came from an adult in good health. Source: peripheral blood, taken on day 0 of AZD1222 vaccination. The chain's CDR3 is CASGTANTGELFF. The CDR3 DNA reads TGCGCCAGCGGGACGGCGAACACCGGGGAGCTGTTTTTT.